What follows is one T cell receptor beta chain and its context. The data stem from a study of blood T cell repertoires in COVID-19. Study-wide background: T cells, B-cell-depleted T cells, or PBMCs provided the cDNA or gDNA that served as material.

The Seattle site enrolled patients during active infection and followed them longitudinally. With 5 bases removed from V and 10 bases from J, the gap between germline ends came to 14 bases. The CDR3 has 14 residues. Germline V gene sequence: CDR1 KGHDR, CDR2 SFDVKD. Sequencing was performed with immunoSEQ multiplex PCR; in TCRdb, only in-frame clones are kept and a portion is missing. The sample lists 60,000 to 70,000 clones, around 87% seen once, with 16% in the top ten. This receptor was taken from a middle-aged man with COVID-19, enrolled during active disease. Sample: peripheral blood. J is TRBJ1-6 and V is TRBV24-1; perhaps TRBD1 as D (5 bases). The CDR3 DNA reads TGTGCCACCAGTGTGGCGGGGGGAAAATCACCCCTCCACTTT. Translation gives CATSVAGGKSPLHF.